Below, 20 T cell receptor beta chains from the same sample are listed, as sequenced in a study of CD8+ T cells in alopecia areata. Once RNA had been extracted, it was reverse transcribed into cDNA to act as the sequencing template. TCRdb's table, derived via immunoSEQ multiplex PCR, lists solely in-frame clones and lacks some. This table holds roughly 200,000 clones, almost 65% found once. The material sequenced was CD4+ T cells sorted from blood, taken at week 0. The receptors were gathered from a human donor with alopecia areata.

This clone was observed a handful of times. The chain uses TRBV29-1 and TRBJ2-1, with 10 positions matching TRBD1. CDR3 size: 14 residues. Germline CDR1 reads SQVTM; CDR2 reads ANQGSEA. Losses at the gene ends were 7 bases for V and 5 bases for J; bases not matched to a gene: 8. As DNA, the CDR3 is TGCAGCGGTGCCGACAGGGGGCCCAACAATGAGCAGTTCTTC. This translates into CSGADRGPNNEQFF.

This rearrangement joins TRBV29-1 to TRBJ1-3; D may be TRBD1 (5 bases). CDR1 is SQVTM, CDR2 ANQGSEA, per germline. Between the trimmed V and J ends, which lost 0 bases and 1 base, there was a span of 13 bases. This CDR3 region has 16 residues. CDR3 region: CSVEDAAGQSGNTIYF. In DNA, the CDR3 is TGCAGCGTTGAAGATGCGGCAGGGCAGTCTGGAAACACCATATATTTT.

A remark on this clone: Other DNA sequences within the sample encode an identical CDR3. DNA of the CDR3: TGTGCCTGGAGTGTAGGCCAGGGAAGGGGGGGCTACACCTTC. It translates to CAWSVGQGRGGYTF. The gene calls are TRBV30 and TRBJ1-2, with D tentatively TRBD1 (6 bases). Germline loops: CDR1 GTSNPN, CDR2 SVGIG (reference sequence). Trimming shortened V by 0 bases and J by 8 bases, and 16 bases separated the two germline ends. CDR3 length: 14 residues.

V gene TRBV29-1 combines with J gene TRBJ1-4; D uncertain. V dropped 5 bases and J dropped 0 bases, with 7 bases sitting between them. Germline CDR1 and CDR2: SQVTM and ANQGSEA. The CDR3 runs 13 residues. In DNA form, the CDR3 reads TGCAGCGTTTTTTCGGCAACTAATGAAAAACTGTTTTTT. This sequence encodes CSVFSATNEKLFF.

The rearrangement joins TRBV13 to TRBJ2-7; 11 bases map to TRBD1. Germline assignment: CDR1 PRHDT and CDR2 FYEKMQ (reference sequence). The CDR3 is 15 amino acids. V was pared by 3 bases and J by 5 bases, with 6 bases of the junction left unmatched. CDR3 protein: CASSFGQGAVDEQYF. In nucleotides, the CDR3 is TGTGCCAGCAGCTTCGGACAGGGGGCAGTCGACGAGCAGTACTTC.

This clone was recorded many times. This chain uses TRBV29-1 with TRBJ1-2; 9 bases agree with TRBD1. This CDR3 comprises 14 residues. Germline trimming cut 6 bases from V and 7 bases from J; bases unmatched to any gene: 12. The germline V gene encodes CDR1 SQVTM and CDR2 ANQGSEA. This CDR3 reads CSVRPPGQGLGYTF. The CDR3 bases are TGCAGCGTGAGACCTCCGGGACAGGGACTTGGCTACACCTTC.

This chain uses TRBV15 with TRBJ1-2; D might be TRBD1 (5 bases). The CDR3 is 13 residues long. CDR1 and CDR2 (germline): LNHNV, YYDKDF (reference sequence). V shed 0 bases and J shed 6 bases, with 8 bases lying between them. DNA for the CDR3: TGTGCCACCAGCAGAGAGACAGCAAATGGCTACACCTTC. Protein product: CATSRETANGYTF.

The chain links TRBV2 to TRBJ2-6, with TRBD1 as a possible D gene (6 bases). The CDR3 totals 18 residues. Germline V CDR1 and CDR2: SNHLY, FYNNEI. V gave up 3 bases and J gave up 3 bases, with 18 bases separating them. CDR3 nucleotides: TGTGCCAGCAGTGATAGGACAGCCTCTTTCTTTGGGGCCAACGTCCTGACTTTC. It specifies CASSDRTASFFGANVLTF. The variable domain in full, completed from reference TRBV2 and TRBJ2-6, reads EPEVTQTPSHQVTQMGQEVILRCVPISNHLYFYWYRQILGQKVEFLVSFYNNEISEKSEIFDDQFSVERPDGSNFTLKIRSTKLEDSAMYFCASSDRTASFFGANVLTFGAGSRLTVL.

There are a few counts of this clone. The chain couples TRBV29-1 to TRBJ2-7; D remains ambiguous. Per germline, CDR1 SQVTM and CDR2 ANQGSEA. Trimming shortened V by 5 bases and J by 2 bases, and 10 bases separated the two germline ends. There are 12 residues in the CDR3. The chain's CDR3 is CSVNTSPYEQYF. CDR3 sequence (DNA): TGCAGCGTTAATACGTCACCCTACGAGCAGTACTTC.

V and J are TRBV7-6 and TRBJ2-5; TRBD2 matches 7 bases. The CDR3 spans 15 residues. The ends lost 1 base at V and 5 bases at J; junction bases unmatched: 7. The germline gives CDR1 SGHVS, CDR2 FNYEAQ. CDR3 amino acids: CASSLGTGRQETQYF. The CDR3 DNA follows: TGTGCCAGCAGCTTAGGGACCGGGAGGCAGGAGACCCAGTACTTC.

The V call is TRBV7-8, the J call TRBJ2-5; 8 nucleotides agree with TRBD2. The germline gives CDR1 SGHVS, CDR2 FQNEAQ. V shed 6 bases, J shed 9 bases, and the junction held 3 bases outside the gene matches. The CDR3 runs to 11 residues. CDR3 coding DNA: TGTGCCAGCAGTAACGGGGGGGCCCAGTACTTC. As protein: CASSNGGAQYF. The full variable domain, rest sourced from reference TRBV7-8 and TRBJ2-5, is GAGVSQSPRYKVAKRGQDVALRCDPISGHVSLFWYQQALGQGPEFLTYFQNEAQLDKSGLPSDRFFAERPEGSVSTLKIQRTQQEDSAVYLCASSNGGAQYFGPGTRLLVL.

CDR3 amino acids: CAWSVTGLDTQYF. CDR3 coding DNA: TGTGCCTGGAGTGTGACGGGTCTAGATACGCAGTATTTT. The chain has TRBV30 and TRBJ2-3; D is unclear. Germline CDR1 is GTSNPN and CDR2 is SVGIG (reference sequence). The V and J ends lost 0 bases and 5 bases respectively, with 9 bases between them. The CDR3 length is 13 residues.

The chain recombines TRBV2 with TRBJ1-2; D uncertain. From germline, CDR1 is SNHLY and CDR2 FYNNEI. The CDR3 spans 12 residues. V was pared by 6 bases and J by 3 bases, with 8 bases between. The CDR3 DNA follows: TGTGCCAGCAGACACGAACACTATGGCTACACCTTC. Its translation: CASRHEHYGYTF. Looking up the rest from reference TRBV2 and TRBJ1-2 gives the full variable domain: EPEVTQTPSHQVTQMGQEVILRCVPISNHLYFYWYRQILGQKVEFLVSFYNNEISEKSEIFDDQFSVERPDGSNFTLKIRSTKLEDSAMYFCASRHEHYGYTFGSGTRLTVV.

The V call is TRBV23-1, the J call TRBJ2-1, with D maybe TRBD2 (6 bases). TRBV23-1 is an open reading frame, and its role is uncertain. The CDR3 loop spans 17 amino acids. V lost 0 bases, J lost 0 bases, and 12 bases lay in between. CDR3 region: CASSQSGGAYSYNEQFF. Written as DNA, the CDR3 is TGCGCCAGCAGTCAATCAGGCGGGGCCTACTCCTACAATGAGCAGTTCTTC.

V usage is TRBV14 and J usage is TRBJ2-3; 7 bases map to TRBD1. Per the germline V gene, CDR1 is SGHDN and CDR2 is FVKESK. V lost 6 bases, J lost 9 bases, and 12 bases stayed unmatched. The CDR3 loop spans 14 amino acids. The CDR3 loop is CASSHRTGIDTQYF. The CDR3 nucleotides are TGTGCCAGCAGTCACCGGACAGGTATTGACACGCAGTATTTT. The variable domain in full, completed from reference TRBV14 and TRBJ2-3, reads EAGVTQFPSHSVIEKGQTVTLRCDPISGHDNLYWYRRVMGKEIKFLLHFVKESKQDESGMPNNRFLAERTGGTYSTLKVQPAELEDSGVYFCASSHRTGIDTQYFGPGTRLTVL.

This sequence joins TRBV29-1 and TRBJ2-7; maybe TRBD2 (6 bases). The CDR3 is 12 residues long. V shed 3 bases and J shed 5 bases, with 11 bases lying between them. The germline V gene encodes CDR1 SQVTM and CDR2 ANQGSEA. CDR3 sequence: CSVDRGTHEQYF. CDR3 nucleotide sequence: TGCAGCGTTGATCGGGGGACCCACGAGCAGTACTTC.

CDR3 amino acids: CASSSGLGFNEQFF. For the CDR3, the DNA is TGTGCCAGCAGCTCCGGACTGGGGTTTAATGAGCAGTTCTTC. This chain links TRBV7-2 with TRBJ2-1; TRBD2 is a possible D gene (5 bases). The V end lost 4 bases, the J end lost 7 bases, and 14 bases lay between the germline ends. The germline gives CDR1 SGHTA, CDR2 FQGNSA. The CDR3 is 14 residues long.

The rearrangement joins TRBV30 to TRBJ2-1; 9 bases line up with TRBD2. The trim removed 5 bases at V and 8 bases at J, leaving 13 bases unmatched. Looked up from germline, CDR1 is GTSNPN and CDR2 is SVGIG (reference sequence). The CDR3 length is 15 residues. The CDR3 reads CAWSPGRGGAYEQFF. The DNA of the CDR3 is TGTGCCTGGTCCCCTGGGCGGGGGGGTGCATATGAGCAGTTCTTC.

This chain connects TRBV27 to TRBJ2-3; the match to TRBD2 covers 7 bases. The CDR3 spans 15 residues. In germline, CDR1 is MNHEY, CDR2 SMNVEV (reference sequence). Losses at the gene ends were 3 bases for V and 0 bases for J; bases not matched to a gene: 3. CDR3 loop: CASSFWGGSTDTQYF. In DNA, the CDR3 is TGTGCCAGCAGTTTTTGGGGGGGTAGCACAGATACGCAGTATTTT.

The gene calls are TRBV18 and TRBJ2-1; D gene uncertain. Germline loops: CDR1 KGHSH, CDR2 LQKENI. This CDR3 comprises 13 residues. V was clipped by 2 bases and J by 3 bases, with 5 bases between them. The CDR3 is CASSPGHYNEQFF. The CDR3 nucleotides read TGTGCCAGCTCACCAGGTCACTACAATGAGCAGTTCTTC.